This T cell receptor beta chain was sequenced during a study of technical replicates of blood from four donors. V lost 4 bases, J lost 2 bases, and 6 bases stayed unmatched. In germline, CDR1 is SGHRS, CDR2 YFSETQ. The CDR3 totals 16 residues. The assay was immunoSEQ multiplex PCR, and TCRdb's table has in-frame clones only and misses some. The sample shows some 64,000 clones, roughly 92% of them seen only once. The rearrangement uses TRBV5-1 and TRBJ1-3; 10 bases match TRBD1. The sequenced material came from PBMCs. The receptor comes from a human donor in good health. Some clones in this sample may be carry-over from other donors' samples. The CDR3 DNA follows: TGCGCCAGCAGCACCACGGGACAGGGGACTGGAAACACCATATATTTT. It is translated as CASSTTGQGTGNTIYF.